Listed below are T cell receptor beta chains from one sample, sequenced in a study of cytomegalovirus exposure and HLA in healthy donors. Here immunoSEQ multiplex PCR was the method, and the copy in TCRdb shows in-frame clones only, minus some. Of 200,000 or so clones in the sample, 70% to 90% are singletons; the top ten hold 1.3%. The sample consisted of PBMCs. These receptors were obtained from a human donor in good health. The CDR3 runs from the conserved cysteine through the conserved F or W. A D gene is named only where the DNA matches it firmly. Size is stated for part of the rows, as once, few or many counts, or as a class when the clone is expanded.

d_gene,abundance,v_gene,j_gene,CDR3aa,CDR3nt
.,.,TRBV6-6,TRBJ1-3,CASSATGYSGNTIYF,TGTGCCAGCAGCGCGACAGGCTACTCTGGAAACACCATATATTTT
TRBD2,.,TRBV7-6,TRBJ2-1,CASSPLAVAGVVTPVF,TGTGCCAGCAGCCCACTAGCGGTAGCGGGAGTAGTTACCCCAGTCTTC
.,once,TRBV28,TRBJ1-1,CASSWGFPKGGGGAFF,TGTGCCAGCAGTTGGGGGTTTCCCAAGGGAGGGGGTGGAGCTTTCTTT
TRBD2,few,TRBV11-3,TRBJ2-7,CASSKGASGIEQYF,TGTGCCAGCAGCAAGGGGGCTAGCGGGATCGAGCAGTACTTC
.,.,TRBV6-5,TRBJ2-4,CASSQPSLKNIQYF,TGTGCCAGCAGCCAGCCTAGCCTCAAAAACATTCAGTACTTC
TRBD2,.,TRBV18,TRBJ2-7,CASSPSGFREGDYEQYF,TGTGCCAGCTCACCTTCAGGTTTCCGGGAGGGCGACTACGAGCAGTACTTC
.,.,TRBV28,TRBJ2-7,CASSRLTYEQYF,TGTGCCAGCAGCCGACTTACCTACGAGCAGTACTTC
TRBD1,once,TRBV7-2,TRBJ2-7,CASSGGTGGRSEQYF,TGTGCCAGCAGCGGAGGGACAGGGGGTAGGAGCGAGCAGTACTTC
.,.,TRBV6-1,TRBJ2-1,CASSEDGQGLFGEQFF,TGTGCCAGCAGTGAAGATGGGCAGGGGTTATTCGGTGAGCAGTTCTTC
.,.,TRBV7-2,TRBJ1-5,CASRRGNQPQHF,TGTGCCAGTCGTCGAGGCAATCAGCCCCAGCATTTT
TRBD2,.,TRBV28,TRBJ2-5,CASSFLSGSLSETQYF,TGTGCCAGCAGTTTTTTGAGCGGGAGTTTGTCAGAGACCCAGTACTTC
TRBD1,.,TRBV27,TRBJ2-7,CASSQGAGDRSEQYF,TGTGCCAGCAGTCAAGGGGCCGGGGACAGGAGCGAGCAGTACTTC
TRBD2,.,TRBV19,TRBJ2-1,CASSTGLAGGRVLNEQFF,TGTGCCAGTAGTACCGGACTAGCGGGAGGCAGGGTCTTGAATGAGCAGTTCTTC
.,.,TRBV5-5,TRBJ2-7,CASSLGGLSSYEQYF,TGTGCCAGCAGCTTAGGGGGTTTGAGCTCCTACGAGCAGTACTTC
TRBD2,.,TRBV7-9,TRBJ2-1,CASSSWETSGRGGRNEQFF,TGTGCCAGCAGCTCGTGGGAGACTAGCGGGAGAGGAGGGCGGAATGAGCAGTTCTTC
TRBD2,.,TRBV27,TRBJ2-1,CASSLRRGSGRVMDEQFF,TGTGCCAGCAGTCTCCGCCGGGGCAGCGGGAGGGTTATGGATGAGCAGTTCTTC
TRBD1,.,TRBV7-3,TRBJ1-2,CASSLTGRDRGLYYGYTF,TGTGCCAGCAGCTTAACAGGGAGGGACAGGGGCCTTTACTATGGCTACACCTTC
.,few,TRBV19,TRBJ1-1,CASSTMMGQGSFGAEAFF,TGTGCCAGTAGTACAATGATGGGGCAGGGGTCTTTTGGCGCTGAAGCTTTCTTT
TRBD2,.,TRBV15,TRBJ2-7,CATSREAGGGSSYEQYF,TGTGCCACCAGCAGAGAGGCTGGGGGAGGGAGCTCCTACGAGCAGTACTTC
.,.,TRBV5-1,TRBJ2-3,CASGGSRGTDTQYF,TGCGCCAGCGGTGGGTCCCGGGGAACAGATACGCAGTATTTT
TRBD1,.,TRBV28,TRBJ1-2,CASSLRDRSYSLGYTF,TGTGCCAGCAGTCTCCGGGACAGATCATACAGCTTAGGCTACACCTTC
.,.,TRBV5-1,TRBJ2-5,CASSLVTRGQETQYF,TGCGCCAGCAGCTTGGTCACGAGGGGGCAAGAGACCCAGTACTTC
.,.,TRBV18,TRBJ2-1,CASSPGGIGYNEQFF,TGTGCCAGCTCACCCGGCGGGATAGGTTACAATGAGCAGTTCTTC
.,.,TRBV7-9,TRBJ1-2,CSSSLVGGLRGDGYTF,TGTTCCAGCAGCTTAGTGGGCGGTTTACGGGGGGATGGCTACACCTTC
.,.,TRBV9,TRBJ2-3,CASSVAADTQYF,TGTGCCAGCAGCGTAGCTGCAGATACGCAGTATTTT
TRBD1,.,TRBV5-1,TRBJ2-7,CASSTEQGYEQYF,TGCGCCAGCAGCACAGAACAGGGGTACGAGCAGTACTTC
TRBD2,.,TRBV6-5,TRBJ2-6,CASRSSGTGANVLTF,TGTGCCAGCCGGAGTAGCGGGACTGGGGCCAACGTCCTGACTTTC